A selection of T cell receptor beta chains follows, all from one sample in a study of radiation and T cells in renal cell carcinoma. Repertoires were generated with immunoSEQ multiplex PCR, while TCRdb's copy carries only in-frame clones and drops some. The table lists about 26,000 clones, approximately 81% of them singletons, with around 32% in the top ten. The sequencing used blood, collected from a patient whose treatment included radiotherapy and nephrectomy. Receptors were obtained from a man in his 60s with renal cell carcinoma. CDR3s include the opening cysteine and the closing phenylalanine or tryptophan. The order of the fields is V gene, CDR3 length, CDR3 protein.

v_gene: TRBV29-1
len: 11
CDR3aa: CSAIRFLEQFF

v_gene: TRBV2
len: 16
CDR3aa: CASSDGWGQGTDTQYF

v_gene: TRBV30
len: 16
CDR3aa: CASFHRDRGWATEAFF

v_gene: TRBV7-3
len: 14
CDR3aa: CASSPGTSGSSQYF

v_gene: TRBV9
len: 15
CDR3aa: CASSAQGSGANVLTF

v_gene: TRBV6-6
len: 13
CDR3aa: CASSPTSSAEQYF

v_gene: TRBV6-5
len: 14
CDR3aa: CASSYAGMDQPQHF

v_gene: TRBV7-8
len: 15
CDR3aa: CASSRGALRTDTQYF

v_gene: TRBV25-1
len: 15
CDR3aa: CASSDLRGASEKLFF

v_gene: TRBV6-6
len: 12
CDR3aa: CASSGGSETQYF

v_gene: TRBV30
len: 14
CDR3aa: CAWKMGSSGNTIYF

v_gene: TRBV7-9
len: 13
CDR3aa: CASSGPGHSGYTF

v_gene: TRBV7-9
len: 15
CDR3aa: CASSPGVGSGNTIYF

v_gene: TRBV30
len: 17
CDR3aa: CAWRGMWNRFPYNEQFF

v_gene: TRBV12-5
len: 15
CDR3aa: CASGLVEGTLTEQFF

v_gene: TRBV7-2
len: 13
CDR3aa: CASSYRTGETQYF

v_gene: TRBV5-1
len: 16
CDR3aa: CASSSTGIGGSQPQHF

v_gene: TRBV7-9
len: 15
CDR3aa: CASSLAGGVGNEQFF

v_gene: TRBV29-1
len: 14
CDR3aa: CSVGAGGIRETQYF

v_gene: TRBV7-9
len: 14
CDR3aa: CASSLGTLNTEAFF

v_gene: TRBV27
len: 14
CDR3aa: CASIDSGSTDTQYF